This TCR beta chain emerged from a study of memory CD4+ T cells and cytomegalovirus serostatus (dated by TCRdb to the late 2010s). A note on the overall study: A total of about 35 healthy Belgian adults, of whom 9 were CMV seropositive and 24 were CMV seronegative, were included in the cohort. The study sequenced CD4+ memory TCRbeta repertoires of a Belgian cohort with known cytomegalovirus serostatus to replicate a published TCR-based CMV serostatus classifier. Points the paper makes about the study in general: A median bootstrapped AUC of about 0.95 with a 95% CI of 0.76-1.00 was achieved on the Belgian cohort by the original-framework classifier. Only CD4+CD45RO+ memory cells were sequenced, in contrast to the original study, in which naive and memory CD4+ and CD8+ populations were covered. CMV serostatus prediction reached a median bootstrapped AUC of about 0.95 with the original framework and 0.91 with a US-trained random forest. Results were interpreted as suggesting that the CMV-associated TCR signature is largely present in the CD4+ memory repertoire. Of under 200 previously reported CMV-associated TCRbeta sequences, around 70 appeared in the CD4+ memory repertoires, each in one to five individuals.

With respect to this clone: Its antigen remains unidentified. No base quality information exists; no much larger clone differs at one position.

Genomic DNA was extracted from sorted cells with the Quick-DNA Microprep Kit. Amplification of TCRbeta DNA was done with the immunoSEQ hsTCRbeta kit, following the protocol from the manufacturer. An Illumina MiSeq instrument was used to sequence the TCRbeta libraries. The study's own analysis went as follows. Removing out-of-frame sequences left 2,204,828 distinct TCRbeta sequences, an average of about 70,000 per individual. Each individual was scored using the number of some 160 previously reported CMV-associated TCRbeta sequences that the individual carried and the total number of productive distinct TCRbeta sequences. A beta-binomial model was reimplemented in Python, and scikit-learn random forests with default parameters were trained on data from the US cohort. On the Belgian cohort, classifier performance was reported as the median AUC, along with percentile confidence intervals, across 10,000 bootstrap iterations. The source is immuneACCESS, and TCRdb retained only in-frame sequences with V and J called. Part of the clones is not carried over; for the studies checked, unresolved V genes explain less than half of this, and the remainder is unexplained. The DNA gave D and trimming, while V, J and clone size come from that table. The sample yields 40,000 to 45,000 clones; around 79% were counted once. In total, the top ten clones hold 0.79% of the sample.

V is pared back by 3 bases and J by 3 bases, with 6 bases lying between the germline termini. Reading from cysteine to phenylalanine, the CDR3 counts 13 amino acids. Only the CDR3 DNA stays, 39 bases, in frame from base 1. The germline V gene specifies SGDLS as CDR1 and YYNGEE as CDR2. Single viable CD3+CD4+CD8-CD45RO+ cells were sorted as memory CD4+ T cells on a FACSAria II. CMV serostatus was determined with a Roche Elecsys assay detecting serum IgG against CMV pp150, pp28, p38 and p52. Once the samples were thawed, total CD4+ T cells were enriched through positive selection using CD4 magnetic microbeads. Samples originated from another study that specifically interrogated the CD4+ T cell memory repertoire. Peripheral blood mononuclear cells were isolated and cryopreserved according to standard operating procedures, and serum was kept at -80 degrees C. CD3-PerCP (BW264/56), CD4-APC (RPA-T4), CD45RO-PE (UCHT1) and CD8-Pacific Orange (3B5) antibodies were used for staining, and non-viable cells were excluded with Sytox blue.

Sample: memory CD4+ T cells from blood. The receptor comes from an adult in good health and CMV-seronegative. Recombination connected TRBV9 to TRBJ2-2; TRBD2 is a possible D gene, resting on 6 matching bases. The sequenced DNA: TGTGCCAGCAGCGGGGACTACACCGGGGAGCTGTTTTTT. The translation is CASSGDYTGELFF. Supplemented by the reference TRBV9 and TRBJ2-2 proteins around the CDR3, the complete variable domain is DSGVTQTPKHLITATGQRVTLRCSPRSGDLSVYWYQQSLDQGLQFLIQYYNGEERAKGNILERFSAQQFPDLHSELNLSSLELGDSALYFCASSGDYTGELFFGEGSRLTVL.